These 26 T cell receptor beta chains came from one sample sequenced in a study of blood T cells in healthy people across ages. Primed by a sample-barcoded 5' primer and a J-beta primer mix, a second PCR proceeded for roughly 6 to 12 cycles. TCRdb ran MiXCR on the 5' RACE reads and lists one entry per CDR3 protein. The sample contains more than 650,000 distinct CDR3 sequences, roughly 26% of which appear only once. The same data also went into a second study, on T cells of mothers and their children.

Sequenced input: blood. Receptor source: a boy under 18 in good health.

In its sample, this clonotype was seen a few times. CDR3 bases: TGTGCCAGCAGCCTGACTGATGACGAGCAGTACTTC. Translation: CASSLTDDEQYF. The genes are TRBV7-9 and TRBJ2-7; no firm D call. This CDR3 comprises 12 residues. From germline, CDR1 is SEHNR and CDR2 FQNEAQ (reference sequence). With 5 bases removed from V and 5 bases from J, the gap between germline ends came to 10 bases. Using reference TRBV7-9 and TRBJ2-7 for the parts outside the CDR3, the full variable domain is DTGVSQNPRHKITKRGQNVTFRCDPISEHNRLYWYRQTLGQGPEFLTYFQNEAQLEKSRLLSDRFSAERPKGSFSTLEIQRTEQGDSAMYLCASSLTDDEQYFGPGTRLTVT.

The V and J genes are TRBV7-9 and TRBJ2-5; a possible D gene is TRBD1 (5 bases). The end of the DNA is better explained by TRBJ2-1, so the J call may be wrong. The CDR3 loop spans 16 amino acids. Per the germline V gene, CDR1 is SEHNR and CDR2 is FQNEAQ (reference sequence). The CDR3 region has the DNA TGTGCCAGCAGCGGAACAGGACCCAGCTTAAACAATGAGCAGTTCTTC. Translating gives CASSGTGPSLNNEQFF.

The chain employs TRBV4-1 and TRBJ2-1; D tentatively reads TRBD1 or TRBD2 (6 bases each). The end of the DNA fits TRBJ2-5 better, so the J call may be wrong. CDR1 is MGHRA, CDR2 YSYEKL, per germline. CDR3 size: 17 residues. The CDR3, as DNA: TGCGCCAGCAACGACCTTTTTAAGAGGGGGGTTCAAGAGACCCAGTACTTC. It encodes CASNDLFKRGVQETQYF.

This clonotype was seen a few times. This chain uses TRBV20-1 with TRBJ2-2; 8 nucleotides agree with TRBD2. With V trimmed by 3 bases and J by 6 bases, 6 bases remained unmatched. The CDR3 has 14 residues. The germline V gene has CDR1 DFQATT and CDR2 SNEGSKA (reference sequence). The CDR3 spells CSASRLAGPGELFF. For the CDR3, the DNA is TGCAGTGCTAGTCGATTAGCGGGGCCCGGGGAGCTGTTTTTT.

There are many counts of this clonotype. CDR3 sequence (DNA): TGCAGTGCCCCACAGGGAGGGCAAGAGACCCAGTACTTC. It codes for CSAPQGGQETQYF. V and J are TRBV20-1 and TRBJ2-5; maybe TRBD2 (7 bases). The CDR3 consists of 13 residues. V was cut by 6 bases and J by 2 bases, with 13 bases left in between. In germline, CDR1 is DFQATT, CDR2 SNEGSKA (reference sequence).

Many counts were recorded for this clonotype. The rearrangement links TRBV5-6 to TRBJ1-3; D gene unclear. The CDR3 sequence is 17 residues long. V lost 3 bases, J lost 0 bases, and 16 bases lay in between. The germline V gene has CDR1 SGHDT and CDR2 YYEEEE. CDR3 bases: TGTGCCAGCAGCTACCTCGGGCATATCTGCTCTGGAAACACCATATATTTT. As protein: CASSYLGHICSGNTIYF.

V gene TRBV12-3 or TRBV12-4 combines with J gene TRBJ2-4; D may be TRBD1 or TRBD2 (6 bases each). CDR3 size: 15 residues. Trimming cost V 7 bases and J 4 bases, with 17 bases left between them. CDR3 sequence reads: CASNSERGAKNIQYF. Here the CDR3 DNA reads TGTGCCAGCAATTCTGAAAGGGGGGCAAAAAACATTCAGTACTTC.

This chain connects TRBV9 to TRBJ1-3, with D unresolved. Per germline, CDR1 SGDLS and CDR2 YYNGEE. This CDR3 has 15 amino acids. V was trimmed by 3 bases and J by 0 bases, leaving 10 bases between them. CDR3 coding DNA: TGTGCCAGCAGCGGGCCGACCAGCTCTGGAAACACCATATATTTT. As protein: CASSGPTSSGNTIYF.

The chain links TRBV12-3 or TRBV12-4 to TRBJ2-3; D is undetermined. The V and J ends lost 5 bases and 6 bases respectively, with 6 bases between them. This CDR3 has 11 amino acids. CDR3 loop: CASSTLDTQYF. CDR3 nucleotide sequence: TGTGCCAGCAGTACCTTGGATACGCAGTATTTT.

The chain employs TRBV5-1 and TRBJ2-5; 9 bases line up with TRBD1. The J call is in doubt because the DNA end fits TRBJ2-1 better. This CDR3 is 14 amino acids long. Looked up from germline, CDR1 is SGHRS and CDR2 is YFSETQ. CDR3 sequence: CASGGTGTYNEQFF. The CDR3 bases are TGCGCCAGCGGAGGGACAGGGACCTACAATGAGCAGTTCTTC.

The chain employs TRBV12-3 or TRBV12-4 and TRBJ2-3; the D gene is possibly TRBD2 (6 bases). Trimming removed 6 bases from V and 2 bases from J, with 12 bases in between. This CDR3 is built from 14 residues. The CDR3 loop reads CASSGRGFTDTQYF. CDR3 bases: TGTGCCAGCAGCGGGCGGGGATTCACAGATACGCAGTATTTT.

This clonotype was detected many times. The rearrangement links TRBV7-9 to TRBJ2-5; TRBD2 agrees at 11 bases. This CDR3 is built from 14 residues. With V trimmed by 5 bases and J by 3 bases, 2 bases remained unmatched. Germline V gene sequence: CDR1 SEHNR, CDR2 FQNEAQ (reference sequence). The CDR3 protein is CASSLTSGEETQYF. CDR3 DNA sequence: TGTGCCAGCAGCCTGACTAGCGGGGAAGAGACCCAGTACTTC. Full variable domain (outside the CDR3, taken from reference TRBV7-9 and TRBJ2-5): DTGVSQNPRHKITKRGQNVTFRCDPISEHNRLYWYRQTLGQGPEFLTYFQNEAQLEKSRLLSDRFSAERPKGSFSTLEIQRTEQGDSAMYLCASSLTSGEETQYFGPGTRLLVL.

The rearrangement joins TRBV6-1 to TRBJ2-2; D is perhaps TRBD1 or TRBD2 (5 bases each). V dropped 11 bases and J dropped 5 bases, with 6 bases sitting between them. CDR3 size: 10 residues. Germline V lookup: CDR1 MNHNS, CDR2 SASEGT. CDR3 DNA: TGTGCCGGGGGTACCGGGGAGCTGTTTTTT. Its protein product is CAGGTGELFF.

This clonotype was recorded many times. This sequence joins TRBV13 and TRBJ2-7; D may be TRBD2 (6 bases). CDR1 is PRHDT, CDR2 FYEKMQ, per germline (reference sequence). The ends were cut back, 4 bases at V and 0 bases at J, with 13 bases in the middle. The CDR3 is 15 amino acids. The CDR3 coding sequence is TGTGCCAGCAGCTCCTATCGGGACTCCTCCTACGAGCAGTACTTC. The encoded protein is CASSSYRDSSYEQYF.

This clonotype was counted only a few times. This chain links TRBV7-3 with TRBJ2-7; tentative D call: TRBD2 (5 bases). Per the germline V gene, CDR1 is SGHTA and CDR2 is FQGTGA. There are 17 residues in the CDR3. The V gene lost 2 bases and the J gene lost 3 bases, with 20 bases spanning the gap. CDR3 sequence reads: CASSLRGGGVKDYEQYF. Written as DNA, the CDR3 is TGTGCCAGCAGCTTACGGGGTGGCGGCGTAAAAGACTACGAGCAGTACTTC. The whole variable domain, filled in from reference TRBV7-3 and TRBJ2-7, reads GAGVSQTPSNKVTEKGKYVELRCDPISGHTALYWYRQSLGQGPEFLIYFQGTGAADDSGLPNDRFFAVRPEGSVSTLKIQRTERGDSAVYLCASSLRGGGVKDYEQYFGPGTRLTVT.

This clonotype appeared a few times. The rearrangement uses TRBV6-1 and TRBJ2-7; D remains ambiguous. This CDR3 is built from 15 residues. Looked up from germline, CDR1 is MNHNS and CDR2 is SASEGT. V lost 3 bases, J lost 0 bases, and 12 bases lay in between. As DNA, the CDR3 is TGTGCCAGCAGTGATGGGTTGGCCAGCTCCTACGAGCAGTACTTC. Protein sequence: CASSDGLASSYEQYF.

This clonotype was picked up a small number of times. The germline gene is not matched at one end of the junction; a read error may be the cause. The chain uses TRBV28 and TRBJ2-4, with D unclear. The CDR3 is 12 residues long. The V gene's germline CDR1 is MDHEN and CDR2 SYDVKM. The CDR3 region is CAGSQGGNIQYF. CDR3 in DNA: TGTGCCGGCAGTCAAGGTGGAAACATTCAGTACTTC. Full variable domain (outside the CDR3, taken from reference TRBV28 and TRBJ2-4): DVKVTQSSRYLVKRTGEKVFLECVQDMDHENMFWYRQDPGLGLRLIYFSYDVKMKEKGDIPEGYSVSREKKERFSLILESASTNQTSMYLCAGSQGGNIQYFGAGTRLSVL.

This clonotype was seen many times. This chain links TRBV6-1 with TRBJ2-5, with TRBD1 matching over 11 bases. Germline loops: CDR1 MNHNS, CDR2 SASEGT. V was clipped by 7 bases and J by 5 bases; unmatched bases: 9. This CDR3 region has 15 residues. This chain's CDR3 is CASTLGQGAAETQYF. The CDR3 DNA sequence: TGTGCCAGCACCCTAGGACAGGGGGCGGCGGAGACCCAGTACTTC.

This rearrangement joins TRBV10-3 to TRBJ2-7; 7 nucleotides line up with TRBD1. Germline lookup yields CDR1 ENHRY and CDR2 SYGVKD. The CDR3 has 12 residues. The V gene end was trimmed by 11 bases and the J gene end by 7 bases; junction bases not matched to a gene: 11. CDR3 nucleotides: TGTGCCGTCCGAGGGGGCCTGGGTGAGCAGTACTTC. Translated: CAVRGGLGEQYF.

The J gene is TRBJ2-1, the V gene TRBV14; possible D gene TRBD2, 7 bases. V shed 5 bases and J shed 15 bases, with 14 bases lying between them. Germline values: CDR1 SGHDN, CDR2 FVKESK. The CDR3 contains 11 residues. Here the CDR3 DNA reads TGTGCCAGCAGCGAACGGGGGGCCCCGTTCTTC. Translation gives CASSERGAPFF. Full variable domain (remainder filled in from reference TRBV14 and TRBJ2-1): EAGVTQFPSHSVIEKGQTVTLRCDPISGHDNLYWYRRVMGKEIKFLLHFVKESKQDESGMPNNRFLAERTGGTYSTLKVQPAELEDSGVYFCASSERGAPFFGPGTRLTVL.

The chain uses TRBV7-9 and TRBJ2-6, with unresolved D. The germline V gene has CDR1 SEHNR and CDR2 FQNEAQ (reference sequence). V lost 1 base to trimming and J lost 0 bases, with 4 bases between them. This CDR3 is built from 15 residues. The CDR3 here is CASSLEHSGANVLTF. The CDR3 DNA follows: TGTGCCAGCAGCTTAGAGCACTCTGGGGCCAACGTCCTGACTTTC.

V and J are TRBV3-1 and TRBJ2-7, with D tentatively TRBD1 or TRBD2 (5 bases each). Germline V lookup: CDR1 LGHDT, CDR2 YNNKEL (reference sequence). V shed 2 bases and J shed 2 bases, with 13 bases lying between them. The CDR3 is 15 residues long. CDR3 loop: CASSQRLGTAYEQYF. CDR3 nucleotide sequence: TGTGCCAGCAGCCAACGCTTGGGGACGGCCTACGAGCAGTACTTC.

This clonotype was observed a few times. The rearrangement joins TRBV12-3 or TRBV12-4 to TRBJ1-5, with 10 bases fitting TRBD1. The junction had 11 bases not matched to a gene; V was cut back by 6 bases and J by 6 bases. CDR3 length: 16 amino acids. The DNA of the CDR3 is TGTGCCAGCAGGCCGGGACAGGGGTCGGGCAGTCAGCCCCAGCATTTT. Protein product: CASRPGQGSGSQPQHF.

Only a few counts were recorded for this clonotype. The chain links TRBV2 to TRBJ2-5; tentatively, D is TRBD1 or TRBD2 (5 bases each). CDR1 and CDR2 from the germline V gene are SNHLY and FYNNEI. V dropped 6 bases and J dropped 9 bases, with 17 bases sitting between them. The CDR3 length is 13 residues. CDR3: CASREGPARAQYF. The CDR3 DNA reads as TGTGCCAGCAGAGAGGGACCCGCCAGGGCCCAGTACTTC.

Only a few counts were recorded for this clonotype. As DNA, the CDR3 is TGTGCCAGCAGCTTAGAGAGGAGAAATCGGGAAGAGACCCAGTACTTC. As protein: CASSLERRNREETQYF. The chain links TRBV11-2 to TRBJ2-5; no reliable D call. The germline V gene encodes CDR1 SGHAT and CDR2 FQNNGV. Trimming stripped 0 bases from V and 3 bases from J, with 14 bases between. CDR3 length: 16 residues.

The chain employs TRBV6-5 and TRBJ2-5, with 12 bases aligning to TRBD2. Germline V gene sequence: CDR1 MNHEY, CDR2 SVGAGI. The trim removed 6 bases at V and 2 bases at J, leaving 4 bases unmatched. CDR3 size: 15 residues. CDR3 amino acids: CASSGTSGFQETQYF. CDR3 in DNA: TGTGCCAGCAGCGGGACTAGCGGGTTTCAAGAGACCCAGTACTTC.